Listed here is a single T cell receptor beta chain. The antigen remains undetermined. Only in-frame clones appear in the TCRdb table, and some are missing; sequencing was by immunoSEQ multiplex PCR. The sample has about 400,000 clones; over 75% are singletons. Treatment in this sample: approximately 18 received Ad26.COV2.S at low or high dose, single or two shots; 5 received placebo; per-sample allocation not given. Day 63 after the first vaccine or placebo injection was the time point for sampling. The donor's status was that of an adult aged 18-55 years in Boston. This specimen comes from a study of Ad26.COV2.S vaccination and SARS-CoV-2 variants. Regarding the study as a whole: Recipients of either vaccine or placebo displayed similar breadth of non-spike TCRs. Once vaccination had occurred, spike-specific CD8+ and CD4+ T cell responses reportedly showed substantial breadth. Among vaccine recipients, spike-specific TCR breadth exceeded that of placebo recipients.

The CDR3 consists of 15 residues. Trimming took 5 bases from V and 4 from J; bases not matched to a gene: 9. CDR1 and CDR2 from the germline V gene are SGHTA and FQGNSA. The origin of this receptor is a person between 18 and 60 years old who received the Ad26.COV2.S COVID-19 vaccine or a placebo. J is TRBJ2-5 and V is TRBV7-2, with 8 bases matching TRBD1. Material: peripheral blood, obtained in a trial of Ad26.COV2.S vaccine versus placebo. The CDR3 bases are TGTGCCAGCAGCCCCGGCGGGCAGGGGGCAGAGACCCAGTACTTC. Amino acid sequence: CASSPGGQGAETQYF.